The present T cell receptor (beta chain) was sequenced within a study of cytomegalovirus exposure and HLA in healthy donors. The study ran its PCR with 60 Vbeta and 13 Jbeta primers. Here immunoSEQ multiplex PCR was the method, and the copy in TCRdb shows in-frame clones only, minus some. This table holds around 150,000 clones, about 78% found once. The CDR3 is made up of 15 amino acids. The ends were cut back, 0 bases at V and 2 bases at J, with 11 bases in the middle. The J gene is TRBJ2-7, the V gene TRBV23-1, with D possibly TRBD1 on 6 matching bases. TRBV23-1 has ORF status, its function being uncertain. Material: PBMCs. This clonotype was sampled from a man aged 18 to 35 in good health and CMV-seronegative. CDR3 protein: CASSQSQTGTYEQYF. DNA of the CDR3: TGCGCCAGCAGTCAATCGCAGACAGGAACCTACGAGCAGTACTTC.